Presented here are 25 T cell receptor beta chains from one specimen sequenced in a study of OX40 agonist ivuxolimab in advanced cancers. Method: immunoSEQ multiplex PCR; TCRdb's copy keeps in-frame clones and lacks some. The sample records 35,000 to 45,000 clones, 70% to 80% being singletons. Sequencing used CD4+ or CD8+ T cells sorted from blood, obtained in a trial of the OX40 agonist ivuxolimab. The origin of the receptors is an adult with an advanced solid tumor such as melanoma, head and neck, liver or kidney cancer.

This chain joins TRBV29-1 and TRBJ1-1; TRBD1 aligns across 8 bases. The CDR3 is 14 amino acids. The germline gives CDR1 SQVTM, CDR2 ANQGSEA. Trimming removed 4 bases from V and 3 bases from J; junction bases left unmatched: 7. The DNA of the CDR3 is TGCAGCGTTGGTCAGGGGGCTATTGACACTGAAGCTTTCTTT. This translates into CSVGQGAIDTEAFF.

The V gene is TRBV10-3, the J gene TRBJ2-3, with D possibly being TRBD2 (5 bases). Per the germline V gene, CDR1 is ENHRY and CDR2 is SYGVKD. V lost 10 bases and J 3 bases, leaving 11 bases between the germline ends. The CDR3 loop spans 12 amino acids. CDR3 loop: CATQRPTDTQYF. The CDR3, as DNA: TGTGCCACTCAGCGGCCGACAGATACGCAGTATTTT.

The CDR3 loop is CASSRGPSTDTQYF. The CDR3 bases are TGCGCCAGCAGTCGGGGCCCTAGCACAGATACGCAGTATTTT. The V gene is TRBV5-1, the J gene TRBJ2-3, with D possibly being TRBD1 or TRBD2 (5 bases each). Germline V gene data show CDR1 as SGHRS and CDR2 as YFSETQ. This CDR3 region has 14 residues. The V gene lost 5 bases and the J gene lost 0 bases, with 10 bases spanning the gap.

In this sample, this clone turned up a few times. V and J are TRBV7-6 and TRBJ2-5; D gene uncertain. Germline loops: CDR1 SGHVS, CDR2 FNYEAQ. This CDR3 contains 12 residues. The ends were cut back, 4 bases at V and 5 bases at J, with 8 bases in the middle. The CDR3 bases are TGTGCCAGCAGCTCCGCCATGGAGACCCAGTACTTC. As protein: CASSSAMETQYF.

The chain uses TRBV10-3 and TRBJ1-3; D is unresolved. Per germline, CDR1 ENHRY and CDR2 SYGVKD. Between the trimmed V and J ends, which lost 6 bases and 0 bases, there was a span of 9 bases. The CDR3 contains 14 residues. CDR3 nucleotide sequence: TGTGCCATCAGCCCTGACAACTCTGGAAACACCATATATTTT. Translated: CAISPDNSGNTIYF.

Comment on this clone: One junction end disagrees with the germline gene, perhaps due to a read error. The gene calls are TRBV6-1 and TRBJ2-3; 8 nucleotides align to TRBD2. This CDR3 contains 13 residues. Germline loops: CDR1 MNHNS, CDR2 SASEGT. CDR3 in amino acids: CASVRTSKDTQYF. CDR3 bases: TGTGCCAGCGTTCGGACTAGCAAAGATACGCAGTATTTT.

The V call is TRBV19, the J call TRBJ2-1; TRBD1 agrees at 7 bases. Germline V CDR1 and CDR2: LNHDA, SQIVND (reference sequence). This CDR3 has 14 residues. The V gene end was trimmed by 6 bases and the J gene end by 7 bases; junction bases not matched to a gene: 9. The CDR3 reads CASSPLTGWNEQFF. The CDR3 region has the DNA TGTGCCAGTAGCCCCCTGACAGGGTGGAATGAGCAGTTCTTC. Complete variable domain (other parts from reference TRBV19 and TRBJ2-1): DGGITQSPKYLFRKEGQNVTLSCEQNLNHDAMYWYRQDPGQGLRLIYYSQIVNDFQKGDIAEGYSVSREKKESFPLTVTSAQKNPTAFYLCASSPLTGWNEQFFGPGTRLTVL.

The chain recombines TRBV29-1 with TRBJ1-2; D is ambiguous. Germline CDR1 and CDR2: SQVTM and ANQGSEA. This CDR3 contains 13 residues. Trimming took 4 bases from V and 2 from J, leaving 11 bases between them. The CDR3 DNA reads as TGCAGCGTTGTGGGCGACTTGAACTATGGCTACACCTTC. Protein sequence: CSVVGDLNYGYTF.

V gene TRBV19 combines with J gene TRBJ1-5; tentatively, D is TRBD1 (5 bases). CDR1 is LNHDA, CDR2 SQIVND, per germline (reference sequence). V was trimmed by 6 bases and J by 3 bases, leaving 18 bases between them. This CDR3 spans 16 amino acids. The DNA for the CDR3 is TGTGCCAGTAGCGGAACCGACAGACACTCCAATCAGCCCCAGCATTTT. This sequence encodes CASSGTDRHSNQPQHF.

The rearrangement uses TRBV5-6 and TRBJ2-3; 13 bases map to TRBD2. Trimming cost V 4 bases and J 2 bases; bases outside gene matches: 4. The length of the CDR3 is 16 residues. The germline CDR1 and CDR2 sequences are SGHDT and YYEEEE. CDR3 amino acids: CASSPGTSGATDTQYF. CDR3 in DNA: TGTGCCAGCAGCCCGGGGACTAGCGGGGCCACAGATACGCAGTATTTT.

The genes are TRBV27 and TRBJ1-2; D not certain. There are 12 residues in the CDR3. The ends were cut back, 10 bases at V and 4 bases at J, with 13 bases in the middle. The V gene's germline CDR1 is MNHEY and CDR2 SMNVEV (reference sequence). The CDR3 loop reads CATLNHPYGYTF. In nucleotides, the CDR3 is TGTGCCACCCTTAACCACCCCTATGGCTACACCTTC.

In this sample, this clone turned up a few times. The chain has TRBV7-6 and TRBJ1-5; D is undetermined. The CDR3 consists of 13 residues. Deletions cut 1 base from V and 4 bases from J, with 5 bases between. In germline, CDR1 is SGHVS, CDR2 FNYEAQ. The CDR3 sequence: CASSLGPNQPQHF. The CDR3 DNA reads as TGTGCCAGCAGCTTAGGACCGAATCAGCCCCAGCATTTT.

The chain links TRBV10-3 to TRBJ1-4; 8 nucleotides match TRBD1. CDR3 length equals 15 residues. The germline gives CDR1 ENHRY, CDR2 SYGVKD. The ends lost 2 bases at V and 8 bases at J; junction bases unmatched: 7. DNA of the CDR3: TGTGCCATCAGTGAGCCGGACAGGGATGGAGAAAAACTGTTTTTT. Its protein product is CAISEPDRDGEKLFF.

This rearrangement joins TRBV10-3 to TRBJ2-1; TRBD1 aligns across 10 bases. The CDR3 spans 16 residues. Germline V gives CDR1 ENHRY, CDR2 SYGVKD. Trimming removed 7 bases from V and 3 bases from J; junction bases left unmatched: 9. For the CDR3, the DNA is TGTGCCATCACCCCCGGGACAGGGGTAATCTACAATGAGCAGTTCTTC. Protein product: CAITPGTGVIYNEQFF.

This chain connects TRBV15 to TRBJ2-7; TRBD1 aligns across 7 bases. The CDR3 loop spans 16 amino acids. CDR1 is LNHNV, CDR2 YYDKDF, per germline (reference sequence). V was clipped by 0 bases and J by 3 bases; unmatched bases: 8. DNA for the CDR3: TGTGCCACCAGCAGAGAAAACAGAGACAGGGACTACGAGCAGTACGTC. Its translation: CATSRENRDRDYEQYV.

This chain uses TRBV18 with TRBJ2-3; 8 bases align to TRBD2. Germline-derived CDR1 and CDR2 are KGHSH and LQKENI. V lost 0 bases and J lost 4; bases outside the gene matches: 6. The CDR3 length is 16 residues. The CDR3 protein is CASSPPSRGGPDTQYF. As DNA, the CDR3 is TGTGCCAGCTCACCACCTTCACGGGGGGGCCCAGATACGCAGTATTTT.

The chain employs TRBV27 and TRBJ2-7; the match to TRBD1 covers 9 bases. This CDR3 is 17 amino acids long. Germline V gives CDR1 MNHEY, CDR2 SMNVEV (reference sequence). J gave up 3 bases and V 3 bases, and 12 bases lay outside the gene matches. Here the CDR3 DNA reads TGTGCCAGCAGTTTTCATCCCCGGGACAGGGTAATCTACGAGCAGTACTTC. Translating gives CASSFHPRDRVIYEQYF.

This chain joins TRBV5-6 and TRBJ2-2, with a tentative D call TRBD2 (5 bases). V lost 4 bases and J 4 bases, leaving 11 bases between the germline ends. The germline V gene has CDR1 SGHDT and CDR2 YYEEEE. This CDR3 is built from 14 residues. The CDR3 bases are TGTGCCAGCAGCCTTCCAACTAGCACCGGGGAGCTGTTTTTT. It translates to CASSLPTSTGELFF. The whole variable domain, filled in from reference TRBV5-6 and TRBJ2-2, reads DAGVTQSPTHLIKTRGQQVTLRCSPKSGHDTVSWYQQALGQGPQFIFQYYEEEERQRGNFPDRFSGHQFPNYSSELNVNALLLGDSALYLCASSLPTSTGELFFGEGSRLTVL.

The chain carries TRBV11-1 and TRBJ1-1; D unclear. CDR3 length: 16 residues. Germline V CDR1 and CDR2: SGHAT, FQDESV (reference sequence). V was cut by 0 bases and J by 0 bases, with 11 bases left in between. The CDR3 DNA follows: TGTGCCAGCAGCTTAGCTTCGCGACAAGTGAACACTGAAGCTTTCTTT. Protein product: CASSLASRQVNTEAFF.

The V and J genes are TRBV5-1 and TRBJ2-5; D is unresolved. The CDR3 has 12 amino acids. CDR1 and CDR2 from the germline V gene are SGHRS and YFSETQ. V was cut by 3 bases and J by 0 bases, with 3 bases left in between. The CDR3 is CASSWDQETQYF. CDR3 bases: TGCGCCAGCAGCTGGGACCAAGAGACCCAGTACTTC.

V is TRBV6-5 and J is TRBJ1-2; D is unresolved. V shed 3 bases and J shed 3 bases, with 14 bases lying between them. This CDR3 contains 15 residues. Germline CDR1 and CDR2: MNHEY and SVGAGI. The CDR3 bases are TGTGCCAGCAGTTATTTCGTGGGAAACTACTATGGCTACACCTTC. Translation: CASSYFVGNYYGYTF.

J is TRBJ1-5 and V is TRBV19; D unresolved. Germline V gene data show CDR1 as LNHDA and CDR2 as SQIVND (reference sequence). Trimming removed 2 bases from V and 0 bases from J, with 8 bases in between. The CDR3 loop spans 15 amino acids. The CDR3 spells CASSISPYSNQPQHF. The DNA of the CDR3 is TGTGCCAGTAGTATAAGCCCGTATAGCAATCAGCCCCAGCATTTT.

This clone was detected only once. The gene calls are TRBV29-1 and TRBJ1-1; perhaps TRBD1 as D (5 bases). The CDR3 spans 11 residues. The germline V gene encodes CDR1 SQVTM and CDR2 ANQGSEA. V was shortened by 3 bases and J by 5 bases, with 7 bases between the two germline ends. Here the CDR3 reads CSVDRGTEAFF. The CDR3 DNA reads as TGCAGCGTTGACCGGGGGACTGAAGCTTTCTTT.

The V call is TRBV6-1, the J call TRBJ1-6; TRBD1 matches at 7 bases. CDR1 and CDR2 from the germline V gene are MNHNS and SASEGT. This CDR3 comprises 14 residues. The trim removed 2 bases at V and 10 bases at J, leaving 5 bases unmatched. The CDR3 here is CASSEQQGKSPLHF. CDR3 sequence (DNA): TGTGCCAGCAGTGAACAACAGGGGAAGTCACCCCTCCACTTT.

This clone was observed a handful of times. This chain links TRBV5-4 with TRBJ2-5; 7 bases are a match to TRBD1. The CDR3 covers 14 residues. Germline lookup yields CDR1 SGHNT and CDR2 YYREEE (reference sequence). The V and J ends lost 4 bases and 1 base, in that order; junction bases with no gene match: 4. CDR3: CASSRDSAQETQYF. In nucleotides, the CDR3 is TGTGCCAGCAGCCGGGACAGTGCCCAAGAGACCCAGTACTTC.